The 16 T cell receptor beta chains presented below share a single source sample, sequenced in a study of blood T cell repertoires in COVID-19. Some clones are missing from TCRdb's copy, which holds only in-frame ones; the method was immunoSEQ multiplex PCR. The repertoire holds approximately 160,000 clones, with around four fifths as singletons. The specimen sequenced was peripheral blood. All receptors derive from a man aged 70 or older who had recovered from COVID-19.

The J gene is TRBJ2-2, the V gene TRBV7-8; D is perhaps TRBD2 (5 bases). Trimming removed 3 bases at V and 0 bases at J, with 11 bases between. This CDR3 is 16 amino acids long. Per germline, CDR1 SGHVS and CDR2 FQNEAQ. The CDR3 here is CASSFTRTANTGELFF. CDR3 nucleotide sequence: TGTGCCAGCAGCTTTACTAGAACCGCGAACACCGGGGAGCTGTTTTTT.

V gene TRBV5-1 combines with J gene TRBJ2-5; D gene ambiguous. Trimming shortened V by 1 base and J by 5 bases, and 12 bases separated the two germline ends. Germline V gene sequence: CDR1 SGHRS, CDR2 YFSETQ. CDR3 length: 14 residues. The CDR3 DNA is TGCGCCAGCAGCTTGATAGGAGCTGGGGAGACCCAGTACTTC. Translation: CASSLIGAGETQYF.

This clone was seen just once. The chain joins TRBV21-1 to TRBJ1-3; the D call in the table, TRBD1, was not verified against the DNA. TRBV21-1 is deemed a pseudogene. This CDR3 spans 16 amino acids. The CDR3 bases are TGTGCCAGCAGCCCCCCCCAGGGGTTCTGTGAGAACACCATATATTTT. Protein product: CASSPPQGFCENTIYF.

The chain carries TRBV6-6 and TRBJ2-5, with 10 nucleotides matching TRBD2. Trimming took 2 bases from V and 2 from J; bases not matched to a gene: 5. This CDR3 region has 16 residues. Germline V gene sequence: CDR1 MNHNY, CDR2 SVGAGI (reference sequence). CDR3: CASSYSSGRFQETQYF. The CDR3 DNA is TGTGCCAGCAGTTACAGTAGCGGGAGGTTTCAAGAGACCCAGTACTTC.

This clone was seen only a few times. The chain recombines TRBV29-1 with TRBJ2-5; 7 nucleotides line up with TRBD1. Germline values: CDR1 SQVTM, CDR2 ANQGSEA. This CDR3 is 13 amino acids long. The junction had 5 bases not matched to a gene; V was cut back by 6 bases and J by 1 base. The CDR3 DNA is TGCAGCGTCTCCAACAGGGGCCAAGAGACCCAGTACTTC. Encoded protein: CSVSNRGQETQYF.

The count of this clone is one. The CDR3 bases are TGCAGCGTTGCCCCGACAGGTGCGGGCTACGAGCAGTACTTC. Residues: CSVAPTGAGYEQYF. The chain recombines TRBV29-1 with TRBJ2-7; a weak D match, TRBD1 (6 bases). This CDR3 region has 14 residues. Germline-derived CDR1 and CDR2 are SQVTM and ANQGSEA. The germline V and J ends were trimmed by 4 bases and 3 bases, with 16 bases remaining between them.

This sequence joins TRBV19 and TRBJ2-3, with 14 bases identical to TRBD2. The V gene's germline CDR1 is LNHDA and CDR2 SQIVND (reference sequence). V was pared by 6 bases and J by 3 bases, with 8 bases of the junction left unmatched. The length of the CDR3 is 17 residues. CDR3 in DNA: TGTGCCAGTAGCAAAGGACTAGCGGGAGGACGGACAGATACGCAGTATTTT. This translates into CASSKGLAGGRTDTQYF. Complete variable domain (other parts from reference TRBV19 and TRBJ2-3): DGGITQSPKYLFRKEGQNVTLSCEQNLNHDAMYWYRQDPGQGLRLIYYSQIVNDFQKGDIAEGYSVSREKKESFPLTVTSAQKNPTAFYLCASSKGLAGGRTDTQYFGPGTRLTVL.

The sample holds one count of this clone. The chain links TRBV29-1 to TRBJ1-3; D gene uncertain. In germline, CDR1 is SQVTM, CDR2 ANQGSEA. The CDR3 runs to 12 residues. Trimming left V 2 bases short and J 3 bases short, with 5 bases between. DNA for the CDR3: TGCAGCGTTGAAACGAGTGGAAACACCATATATTTT. This translates into CSVETSGNTIYF. The whole variable domain, remainder taken from reference TRBV29-1 and TRBJ1-3, is SAVISQKPSRDICQRGTSLTIQCQVDSQVTMMFWYRQQPGQSLTLIATANQGSEATYESGFVIDKFPISRPNLTFSTLTVSNMSPEDSSIYLCSVETSGNTIYFGEGSWLTVV.

The V and J genes are TRBV2 and TRBJ2-7; D not resolved. CDR1 is SNHLY, CDR2 FYNNEI, per germline. The CDR3 contains 12 residues. Trimming took 5 bases from V and 6 from J, leaving 11 bases between them. CDR3 loop: CASSRLLSEQYF. In nucleotides, the CDR3 is TGTGCCAGCAGTAGACTCCTTAGCGAGCAGTACTTC.

This rearrangement joins TRBV5-1 to TRBJ2-7; 11 bases line up with TRBD2. Trimming removed 1 base from V and 2 bases from J; junction bases left unmatched: 2. Germline values: CDR1 SGHRS, CDR2 YFSETQ. This CDR3 spans 15 amino acids. The CDR3 bases are TGCGCCAGCAGCTTGACTAGCGGGAGTACCTACGAGCAGTACTTC. Protein sequence: CASSLTSGSTYEQYF.

The chain links TRBV7-9 to TRBJ2-3; TRBD2 agrees at 8 bases. The ends lost 3 bases at V and 0 bases at J; junction bases unmatched: 5. The V gene's germline CDR1 is SEHNR and CDR2 FQNEAQ (reference sequence). CDR3 length: 16 amino acids. CDR3 coding DNA: TGTGCCAGCAGCTTGACTAGCGATATTAGCACAGATACGCAGTATTTT. This sequence encodes CASSLTSDISTDTQYF.

V and J are TRBV5-4 and TRBJ2-2; 7 bases are a match to TRBD2. Germline assignment: CDR1 SGHNT and CDR2 YYREEE (reference sequence). The CDR3 has 16 amino acids. The J segment lost 1 base and the V segment lost 1 base, leaving 4 bases of the junction unmatched. In nucleotides, the CDR3 is TGTGCCAGCAGCTTGTCTTCTAGCGGGAACACCGGGGAGCTGTTTTTT. It encodes CASSLSSSGNTGELFF.

Details on this clone: The DNA is left out, because the CDR3 cannot be placed on it with certainty; the CDR3 is given as TCRdb lists it. CDR3 region: CASSSGQGGYEQYF. J is TRBJ2-7 and V is TRBV6-5; the table names TRBD1, a call not compared with the DNA. CDR1 is MNHEY and CDR2 is SVGAGI in the germline V gene. The CDR3 has 14 amino acids, counting both end residues.

V and J are TRBV6-2 or TRBV6-3 and TRBJ1-4; the match to TRBD1 covers 9 bases. CDR1 MNHEY and CDR2 SVGEGT come from the germline V gene. With 0 bases clipped from V and 5 bases from J, the junction kept 7 bases outside the gene matches. This CDR3 comprises 17 residues. The CDR3 bases are TGTGCCAGCAGTTACTCGACAGGGGGATGGAGGAATGAAAAACTGTTTTTT. Translating gives CASSYSTGGWRNEKLFF.

In DNA, the CDR3 is TGTGCCAGCAGCCTCGGACAGAGTTCCTACGAGCAGTACTTC. It is translated as CASSLGQSSYEQYF. The gene calls are TRBV5-5 and TRBJ2-7, with D possibly being TRBD1 (6 bases). Germline V gene sequence: CDR1 SGHKS, CDR2 YYEKEE (reference sequence). The CDR3 spans 14 residues. V was pared by 4 bases and J by 1 base, with 12 bases between.

The chain is built from TRBV7-3 and TRBJ2-1; 8 nucleotides line up with TRBD2. This CDR3 has 16 residues. Germline V gene data show CDR1 as SGHTA and CDR2 as FQGTGA. V was clipped by 5 bases and J by 4 bases; unmatched bases: 10. CDR3 sequence: CASSLATSGAYNEQFF. The CDR3 coding sequence is TGTGCCAGCAGCCTAGCAACTAGCGGTGCTTACAATGAGCAGTTCTTC.